The 20 T cell receptor beta chains listed next were all sequenced from one sample in a study of cytomegalovirus exposure and HLA in healthy donors. 60 Vbeta and 13 Jbeta primers were used in PCR. Produced via immunoSEQ multiplex PCR; TCRdb's table is partial and in-frame only. The data show roughly 220,000 clones, with approximately 78% seen just once and 2.5% to 3% held by the top ten. Sequencing was carried out using PBMCs. The receptors were sampled from a man aged 25 to 40 in good health and CMV-seronegative.

V usage is TRBV6-5 and J usage is TRBJ2-1; the D is unclear. Between the trimmed V and J ends, which lost 2 bases and 4 bases, there was a span of 6 bases. Germline V lookup: CDR1 MNHEY, CDR2 SVGAGI. The CDR3 is 13 amino acids. As DNA, the CDR3 is TGTGCCAGCAGTTACAGCTTTTACAATGAGCAGTTCTTC. Protein: CASSYSFYNEQFF.

The rearrangement uses TRBV6-1 and TRBJ2-7; TRBD1 matches 7 bases. The CDR3 runs 15 residues. Per germline, CDR1 MNHNS and CDR2 SASEGT. V dropped 6 bases and J dropped 1; count of bases not matched to a gene: 9. In DNA form, the CDR3 reads TGTGCCAGCAGCGTCAAGCCGGGACAGTCCTACGAGCAGTACTTC. Translating gives CASSVKPGQSYEQYF.

The rearrangement uses TRBV2 and TRBJ1-5; 7 bases are a match to TRBD1. J gave up 0 bases and V 5 bases, and 4 bases lay outside the gene matches. Germline V gene lookup returns CDR1 SNHLY and CDR2 FYNNEI. This CDR3 has 15 residues. CDR3 nucleotide sequence: TGTGCCAGCAGTACGGGACAGCTTAGCAATCAGCCCCAGCATTTT. Protein sequence: CASSTGQLSNQPQHF.

This sequence joins TRBV5-1 and TRBJ2-1; TRBD2 might be the D (6 bases). Germline loops: CDR1 SGHRS, CDR2 YFSETQ. This CDR3 is 15 amino acids long. The ends were cut back, 2 bases at V and 2 bases at J, with 11 bases in the middle. CDR3 bases: TGCGCCAGCAGCTTTAGTGGCGGGGCCTACAATGAGCAGTTCTTC. The encoded protein is CASSFSGGAYNEQFF.

This clone was picked up a small number of times. For the CDR3, the DNA is TGTGCCAGCAGTGAAGGGGAGGGAAGGCCGAGCGGGGAGCTGTTTTTT. Residues: CASSEGEGRPSGELFF. This chain uses TRBV25-1 with TRBJ2-2, with 7 bases matching TRBD2. Germline CDR1 is MGHDK and CDR2 is SYGVNS. This CDR3 comprises 16 residues. V shed 2 bases, J shed 7 bases, and the junction held 10 bases outside the gene matches.

The V call is TRBV11-3, the J call TRBJ2-7, with 9 bases that match TRBD1. The CDR3 spans 12 residues. Germline V gene sequence: CDR1 SGHNT, CDR2 YENEEA. The J segment lost 9 bases and the V segment lost 6 bases, leaving 6 bases of the junction unmatched. The CDR3 nucleotides are TGTGCCAGCAGAGACAGGGGGGGCGGGCAGTACTTC. Its translation: CASRDRGGGQYF.

This sequence joins TRBV10-3 and TRBJ2-3; 12 bases line up with TRBD2. This CDR3 region has 16 residues. J was trimmed by 2 bases and V by 5 bases; bases with no gene match: 5. Germline loops: CDR1 ENHRY, CDR2 SYGVKD. The DNA for the CDR3 is TGTGCCATCAGTAAGACTAGCGGGGGTCTCACAGATACGCAGTATTTT. This encodes CAISKTSGGLTDTQYF.

The chain recombines TRBV6-9 with TRBJ1-5, with 7 bases matching TRBD1. This CDR3 region has 16 residues. Losses at the gene ends were 2 bases for V and 4 bases for J; bases not matched to a gene: 8. Germline CDR1 reads MNHGY; CDR2 reads SVAAGI. CDR3 amino acids: CASSYTNRGENQPQHF. CDR3 DNA sequence: TGTGCCAGCAGTTATACTAACAGGGGAGAGAATCAGCCCCAGCATTTT.

The chain joins TRBV7-2 to TRBJ1-3, with 9 bases fitting TRBD1. From germline, CDR1 is SGHTA and CDR2 FQGNSA. The CDR3 runs 16 residues. V shed 5 bases and J 2 bases; nucleotides not matched to a gene: 7. The CDR3 loop is CASSPIQGAAGNTIYF. In nucleotides, the CDR3 is TGTGCCAGCAGCCCAATACAGGGGGCTGCTGGAAACACCATATATTTT.

This sequence joins TRBV9 and TRBJ1-1; D not certain. V was trimmed by 0 bases and J by 2 bases, leaving 8 bases between them. There are 14 residues in the CDR3. Per the germline V gene, CDR1 is SGDLS and CDR2 is YYNGEE. The CDR3, as DNA: TGTGCCAGCAGCGTAGATGGCAGTAACACTGAAGCTTTCTTT. Amino acids: CASSVDGSNTEAFF.

The chain links TRBV2 to TRBJ1-2; D is possibly TRBD1 (5 bases). The V gene lost 5 bases and the J gene lost 6 bases, with 10 bases spanning the gap. Germline V gives CDR1 SNHLY, CDR2 FYNNEI. CDR3 length: 12 residues. The CDR3: CASSPWGDGYTF. In nucleotides, the CDR3 is TGTGCCAGCAGTCCCTGGGGGGATGGCTACACCTTC.

The chain employs TRBV19 and TRBJ2-1; 9 bases align to TRBD1. The CDR3 is made up of 15 amino acids. Germline V gene sequence: CDR1 LNHDA, CDR2 SQIVND (reference sequence). V gave up 3 bases and J gave up 7 bases; unmatched junction bases: 7. The CDR3 region is CASSMGTGINNEQFF. For the CDR3, the DNA is TGTGCCAGTAGTATGGGGACAGGGATTAATAATGAGCAGTTCTTC.

V gene TRBV29-1 combines with J gene TRBJ2-1, with unresolved D. V was trimmed by 1 base and J by 10 bases, leaving 14 bases between them. Germline V gives CDR1 SQVTM, CDR2 ANQGSEA. The CDR3 sequence is 13 residues long. The DNA of the CDR3 is TGCAGCGTTGAAGGGCCATCAATGGGCGAGCAGTTCTTC. Its protein product is CSVEGPSMGEQFF.

The V call is TRBV5-1, the J call TRBJ2-3, with 10 bases matching TRBD1. CDR1 is SGHRS, CDR2 YFSETQ, per germline. The CDR3 runs 16 residues. Trimming took 4 bases from V and 4 from J; bases not matched to a gene: 9. The CDR3 sequence is CASSERQGALADTQYF. DNA of the CDR3: TGCGCCAGCAGCGAAAGACAGGGGGCGTTGGCAGATACGCAGTATTTT.

The chain uses TRBV29-1 and TRBJ2-7; 7 nucleotides align to TRBD2. This CDR3 is built from 13 residues. Looked up from germline, CDR1 is SQVTM and CDR2 is ANQGSEA. With V trimmed by 0 bases and J by 6 bases, 5 bases remained unmatched. For the CDR3, the DNA is TGCAGCGTTGAAGAGGGAGGGGCGGCCGAGCAGTACTTC. Protein sequence: CSVEEGGAAEQYF.

This clone was recorded once. This sequence joins TRBV11-2 and TRBJ2-3; TRBD2 matches at 8 bases. Germline assignment: CDR1 SGHAT and CDR2 FQNNGV. This CDR3 region has 18 residues. After removal of 4 bases from V and 2 bases from J, the junction contained 14 bases not matched to a gene. CDR3 residues: CASSSLEGGGGYTDTQYF. CDR3 nucleotide sequence: TGTGCCAGCAGCTCCCTAGAGGGGGGCGGGGGGTACACAGATACGCAGTATTTT.

The chain couples TRBV19 to TRBJ1-5, with a possible D match to TRBD1 (5 bases). This CDR3 has 14 amino acids. The germline V and J ends were trimmed by 5 bases and 7 bases, with 15 bases remaining between them. Germline V lookup: CDR1 LNHDA, CDR2 SQIVND (reference sequence). The CDR3 sequence: CASSFSRVPQPQHF. CDR3 DNA sequence: TGTGCCAGTAGTTTTTCCAGGGTCCCGCAGCCCCAGCATTTT.

This chain uses TRBV27 with TRBJ2-7, with 9 nucleotides matching TRBD2. With 1 base clipped from V and 6 bases from J, the junction kept 4 bases outside the gene matches. This CDR3 region has 14 residues. Germline values: CDR1 MNHEY, CDR2 SMNVEV (reference sequence). The CDR3 DNA is TGTGCCAGCAGTTTATTAGCGGGGGCCGGCGAGCAGTACTTC. It is translated as CASSLLAGAGEQYF.

This clone was observed a single time. The rearrangement links TRBV2 to TRBJ2-7; possibly TRBD2 for D (5 bases). The germline V gene encodes CDR1 SNHLY and CDR2 FYNNEI. V was trimmed by 8 bases and J by 2 bases, leaving 13 bases between them. The CDR3 has 13 residues. CDR3 region: CASLDGVTYEQYF. CDR3 sequence (DNA): TGTGCCAGCTTAGACGGGGTTACCTACGAGCAGTACTTC. Based on the CDR3 plus reference TRBV2 and TRBJ2-7, the full variable domain is EPEVTQTPSHQVTQMGQEVILRCVPISNHLYFYWYRQILGQKVEFLVSFYNNEISEKSEIFDDQFSVERPDGSNFTLKIRSTKLEDSAMYFCASLDGVTYEQYFGPGTRLTVT.

The chain employs TRBV10-3 and TRBJ1-6, with TRBD1 identical over 7 bases. After removal of 6 bases from V and 9 bases from J, the junction contained 2 bases not matched to a gene. Germline-derived CDR1 and CDR2 are ENHRY and SYGVKD. The length of the CDR3 is 12 residues. CDR3: CAIRQGGSPLHF. CDR3 DNA sequence: TGTGCCATCAGGCAGGGGGGTTCACCCCTCCACTTT.